This TCR beta chain comes out of a study of blood T cell repertoires in COVID-19. Study background: From the United States, Italy and Spain came samples of acute and convalescent COVID-19. From T cells, B-cell-depleted T cells, or PBMCs came the material, which was cDNA or gDNA.

The V end lost 1 base, the J end lost 8 bases, and 15 bases lay between the germline ends. The CDR3 covers 15 residues. Germline CDR1 is SGHTA and CDR2 is FQGNSA. Repertoires were generated with immunoSEQ multiplex PCR, while TCRdb's copy carries only in-frame clones and drops some. The top ten hold 1.6% of the sample, which has under 250,000 clones, roughly 86% seen once. This clone has only one observation. The sequencing input was peripheral blood. The genes are TRBV7-2 and TRBJ2-1, with a tentative D call TRBD1 (5 bases). The TCR comes from a woman aged 55-70 years who had recovered from COVID-19. The CDR3 region is CASSLEGVGSDEQFF. The DNA for the CDR3 is TGTGCCAGCAGCTTAGAAGGGGTAGGAAGCGATGAGCAGTTCTTC.